These T cell receptor beta chains were read from a single sample in a study of beta chain features in type 1 diabetes. Assay: immunoSEQ multiplex PCR; the TCRdb copy retains only in-frame clones and omits some. The sample lists hundreds of thousands of clones, around 12% seen once, with over 0.008% in the top ten. The sample was naive CD4+ T cells from blood. The source is a woman younger than 35 with type 1 diabetes. The CDR3 runs from the conserved cysteine through the conserved F or W. D genes are given only for firm matches. Clone size is not always given. Where it is, it says once, few, many or a class for expanded clones.

v_gene,abundance,j_gene,d_gene,CDR3aa,CDR3nt
TRBV4-3,-,TRBJ1-2,TRBD1,CASSRRDSTTRIYGYTF,TGCGCCAGCAGCCGTCGGGACAGCACCACGAGGATCTATGGCTACACCTTC
TRBV19,few,TRBJ2-7,-,CASRSSYYEQYF,TGTGCCAGTAGGTCGAGCTACTACGAGCAGTACTTC
TRBV6-1,-,TRBJ2-7,-,CASSEWGRGSYEQYF,TGTGCCAGCAGTGAATGGGGGCGCGGGTCCTACGAGCAGTACTTC
TRBV5-4,few,TRBJ2-5,TRBD1,CASSLDRGTTETQYF,TGTGCCAGCAGCTTGGACAGGGGAACGACAGAGACCCAGTACTTC
TRBV6-5,few,TRBJ2-1,TRBD2,CASRQREGSEQFF,TGTGCCAGCAGGCAGCGGGAGGGGTCTGAGCAGTTCTTC
TRBV20-1,few,TRBJ2-1,TRBD2,CSASRLAEQFF,TGCAGTGCTTCTCGACTAGCTGAGCAGTTCTTC
TRBV27,-,TRBJ2-7,TRBD1,CASRTGGGEQYF,TGTGCCAGCAGGACAGGGGGCGGCGAGCAGTACTTC
TRBV4-3,-,TRBJ2-7,TRBD1,CASSPGRGQTYEQYF,TGCGCCAGCAGCCCAGGTCGGGGACAGACCTACGAGCAGTACTTC
TRBV18,few,TRBJ1-4,TRBD1,CASSPPGTGKGKLFF,TGTGCCAGCTCACCACCAGGGACAGGGAAGGGGAAACTGTTTTTT
TRBV28,-,TRBJ1-1,TRBD1,CASRETGLGEAFF,TGTGCCAGCAGGGAGACAGGGTTGGGGGAAGCTTTCTTT
TRBV27,few,TRBJ1-1,-,CASSLWGRSEAFF,TGTGCCAGCAGTTTGTGGGGCAGGTCTGAAGCTTTCTTT
TRBV6-6,few,TRBJ2-5,-,CASSTYRGETQYF,TGTGCCAGCAGTACATATAGAGGGGAGACCCAGTACTTC
TRBV11-3,-,TRBJ2-3,TRBD2,CASSLVAGGHTDTQYF,TGTGCCAGCAGCTTAGTGGCGGGGGGCCACACAGATACGCAGTATTTT
TRBV30,-,TRBJ2-7,TRBD2,CAWSAGILAGIYEQYF,TGTGCCTGGAGTGCGGGCATATTAGCGGGAATCTACGAGCAGTACTTC
TRBV25-1,few,TRBJ2-3,TRBD2,CASGAGAGDTQYF,TGTGCCAGTGGAGCGGGGGCTGGGGATACGCAGTATTTT
TRBV5-1,-,TRBJ2-7,TRBD2,CASNPSGTSYEQYF,TGCGCCAGCAACCCTAGCGGGACCTCCTACGAGCAGTACTTC
TRBV9,-,TRBJ1-1,-,CASSPGRGTEAFF,TGTGCCAGCAGCCCCGGGCGGGGGACTGAAGCTTTCTTT
TRBV15,-,TRBJ1-2,TRBD1,CATSRRDRNYGYTF,TGTGCCACCAGTCGACGGGACAGAAACTATGGCTACACCTTC
TRBV4-3,-,TRBJ2-1,-,CASSQDRSGNEQFF,TGCGCCAGCAGCCAAGATCGATCGGGCAATGAGCAGTTCTTC
TRBV10-3,-,TRBJ2-3,-,CAIKTGSTDTQYF,TGTGCCATCAAAACCGGGAGCACAGATACGCAGTATTTT
TRBV6-6,-,TRBJ2-5,-,CASSPTGTTRETQYF,TGTGCCAGCAGTCCGACCGGGACAACCAGGGAGACCCAGTACTTC
TRBV9,few,TRBJ1-4,TRBD1,CASSADRGNEKLFF,TGTGCCAGCAGCGCGGACAGGGGTAATGAAAAACTGTTTTTT
TRBV4-2,-,TRBJ2-3,TRBD2,CASSQQLLAGSTDTQYF,TGTGCCAGCAGCCAACAGCTACTAGCGGGCAGCACAGATACGCAGTATTTT
TRBV7-2,-,TRBJ2-1,-,CASSQPIRGTPTYNEQFF,TGTGCCAGCAGCCAGCCAATTAGGGGGACACCAACCTACAATGAGCAGTTCTTC
TRBV10-3,few,TRBJ2-1,TRBD2,CATGLAATDNEQFF,TGTGCCACAGGACTAGCAGCCACCGACAATGAGCAGTTCTTC
TRBV29-1,few,TRBJ2-1,TRBD2,CSVEFFPASSGGGNEQFF,TGCAGCGTTGAATTCTTTCCCGCGAGTAGCGGGGGTGGGAATGAGCAGTTCTTC
TRBV18,-,TRBJ2-1,-,CASSPGAYNEQFF,TGTGCCAGCTCTCCCGGGGCCTACAATGAGCAGTTCTTC
TRBV7-3,few,TRBJ2-1,TRBD2,CASSSGLAFGNEQFF,TGTGCCAGCAGCTCGGGACTAGCGTTTGGAAATGAGCAGTTCTTC
TRBV11-2,few,TRBJ2-2,TRBD2,CASSFRGSGTGELFF,TGTGCCAGCAGCTTTCGCGGGAGTGGGACCGGGGAGCTGTTTTTT
TRBV2,-,TRBJ2-1,TRBD1,CASSGRTGGPNEQFF,TGTGCCAGCAGTGGAAGGACAGGGGGCCCTAATGAGCAGTTCTTC
TRBV9,few,TRBJ1-1,-,CASSVESGVNTEAFF,TGTGCCAGCAGCGTAGAATCCGGGGTGAACACTGAAGCTTTCTTT
TRBV19,few,TRBJ2-1,-,CASSIRVLYNEQFF,TGTGCCAGTAGTATCAGGGTGTTGTACAATGAGCAGTTCTTC
TRBV7-9,-,TRBJ2-7,-,CASSLVEGLSEQYF,TGTGCCAGCAGCTTAGTGGAGGGCCTGAGCGAGCAGTACTTC
TRBV7-2,-,TRBJ2-3,-,CASSLGSYTQYF,TGTGCCAGCAGCTTAGGTTCCTATACGCAGTATTTT
TRBV2,-,TRBJ1-2,-,CASSEGRVMNGYTF,TGTGCCAGCAGTGAAGGTCGGGTAATGAATGGCTACACCTTC
TRBV30,-,TRBJ2-1,-,CAWSPPPRGNEQFF,TGTGCCTGGAGTCCCCCCCCGCGGGGCAATGAGCAGTTCTTC
TRBV5-1,-,TRBJ2-7,TRBD1,CASSAQGATYEQYF,TGCGCCAGCAGCGCCCAGGGGGCTACCTACGAGCAGTACTTC
TRBV6-1,few,TRBJ2-5,TRBD2,CASSATSGPETQYF,TGTGCCAGCAGCGCGACTAGCGGACCTGAGACCCAGTACTTC
TRBV4-3,few,TRBJ1-2,-,CASSQDVRLSRWYGYTF,TGCGCCAGCAGCCAAGATGTTAGACTTTCCCGGTGGTATGGCTACACCTTC
TRBV29-1,few,TRBJ2-5,-,CSVAPGYETQYF,TGCAGCGTCGCCCCGGGTTACGAGACCCAGTACTTC
TRBV7-2,-,TRBJ2-2,-,CASSFPRSTGELFF,TGTGCCAGCAGCTTTCCCCGTAGCACCGGGGAGCTGTTTTTT
TRBV4-3,-,TRBJ1-1,-,CASSQVVSGGEAFF,TGCGCCAGCAGCCAAGTGGTCTCGGGGGGGGAAGCTTTCTTT
TRBV7-3,few,TRBJ2-1,-,CASSPRKGYNEQFF,TGTGCCAGCAGCCCAAGGAAGGGGTACAATGAGCAGTTCTTC
TRBV4-1,-,TRBJ2-1,-,CASSLAFGAPYNEQFF,TGCGCCAGCAGCCTGGCGTTTGGGGCCCCTTACAATGAGCAGTTCTTC
TRBV15,few,TRBJ1-1,-,CATSRDRYSLAFF,TGTGCCACCAGCAGAGATCGATACAGTCTCGCTTTCTTT